One and the same sample provided the 11 T cell receptor beta chains below, sequenced in a study of cytomegalovirus exposure and HLA in healthy donors. PCR amplification relied on 60 Vbeta primers (plus 13 Jbeta primers). TCRdb keeps only in-frame clones here, not all; method: immunoSEQ multiplex PCR. The table lists about 110,000 clones, 15% of them singletons. Sequencing used PBMCs. These receptors were taken from a young woman in good health and CMV-seronegative.

In this sample, this clone turned up a few times. This chain uses TRBV6-5 with TRBJ1-1; maybe TRBD1 (6 bases). Germline CDR1 MNHEY, CDR2 SVGAGI. The CDR3 is 14 residues long. V was pared by 2 bases and J by 5 bases, with 12 bases between. CDR3 nucleotides: TGTGCCAGCAGTTACCTCAGGGGAGGGACTGAAGCTTTCTTT. Amino acid sequence: CASSYLRGGTEAFF.

This sequence joins TRBV7-3 and TRBJ2-7, with 10 bases identical to TRBD2. There are 14 residues in the CDR3. The J segment lost 7 bases and the V segment lost 5 bases, leaving 8 bases of the junction unmatched. Germline V gene data show CDR1 as SGHTA and CDR2 as FQGTGA. CDR3 bases: TGTGCCAGCAGCATTAGCGGGGGGCTGGGGGAGCAGTACTTC. It specifies CASSISGGLGEQYF.

The rearrangement links TRBV28 to TRBJ1-1, with a weak D call TRBD1 (6 bases). The CDR3 extends over 14 amino acids. Deletions cut 5 bases from V and 9 bases from J, with 19 bases between. Germline V gene data show CDR1 as MDHEN and CDR2 as SYDVKM. CDR3 coding DNA: TGTGCCAGCAGTCTGGCAGGGGCAGGAACTAAAGCTTTCTTT. This gives the protein CASSLAGAGTKAFF.

J is TRBJ1-6 and V is TRBV5-1, with D perhaps TRBD1 (5 bases). Trimming pared 6 bases from V and 5 bases from J, leaving 15 bases between. The CDR3 loop spans 15 amino acids. The V gene's germline CDR1 is SGHRS and CDR2 YFSETQ. CDR3 protein: CASTNAGVDNSPLHF. CDR3 sequence (DNA): TGCGCCAGCACCAACGCGGGGGTTGATAATTCACCCCTCCACTTT.

V gene TRBV15 combines with J gene TRBJ2-7, with a weak D call TRBD1 (5 bases). V dropped 1 base and J dropped 2 bases, with 9 bases sitting between them. The germline V gene encodes CDR1 LNHNV and CDR2 YYDKDF (reference sequence). The CDR3 spans 14 residues. The CDR3 reads CATSRGPGTYEQYF. CDR3 coding DNA: TGTGCCACCAGCAGAGGGCCAGGGACCTACGAGCAGTACTTC. Variable domain in full (rest from reference TRBV15 and TRBJ2-7): DAMVIQNPRYQVTQFGKPVTLSCSQTLNHNVMYWYQQKSSQAPKLLFHYYDKDFNNEADTPDNFQSRRPNTSFCFLDIRSPGLGDTAMYLCATSRGPGTYEQYFGPGTRLTVT.

Only a few counts were recorded for this clone. The V and J genes are TRBV7-8 and TRBJ2-7; 11 nucleotides match TRBD2. This CDR3 has 16 amino acids. The V gene end was trimmed by 3 bases and the J gene end by 3 bases; junction bases not matched to a gene: 7. CDR1 SGHVS and CDR2 FQNEAQ come from the germline V gene. The CDR3 protein is CASSFPPSGRFYEQYF. CDR3 sequence (DNA): TGTGCCAGCAGCTTCCCTCCTAGCGGGAGGTTCTACGAGCAGTACTTC.

The J gene is TRBJ2-7, the V gene TRBV7-9; a possible D gene is TRBD1 (6 bases). V lost 3 bases and J lost 9, with 9 bases in between. This CDR3 is built from 11 residues. The germline V gene has CDR1 SEHNR and CDR2 FQNEAQ (reference sequence). The CDR3 protein is CASSFGGWQYF. In DNA form, the CDR3 reads TGTGCCAGCAGCTTTGGGGGCTGGCAGTACTTC.

This clone showed up just a few times. The chain joins TRBV2 to TRBJ2-1, with D hard to call. The germline V gene has CDR1 SNHLY and CDR2 FYNNEI. V was shortened by 2 bases and J by 9 bases, with 8 bases between the two germline ends. This CDR3 comprises 12 residues. CDR3 amino acids: CASSERRIEQFF. CDR3 bases: TGTGCCAGCAGTGAAAGGAGAATTGAGCAGTTCTTC. Full variable domain (remainder filled in from reference TRBV2 and TRBJ2-1): EPEVTQTPSHQVTQMGQEVILRCVPISNHLYFYWYRQILGQKVEFLVSFYNNEISEKSEIFDDQFSVERPDGSNFTLKIRSTKLEDSAMYFCASSERRIEQFFGPGTRLTVL.

The rearrangement links TRBV7-3 to TRBJ2-1, with 9 bases matching TRBD2. The CDR3 extends over 15 amino acids. Per germline, CDR1 SGHTA and CDR2 FQGTGA. V lost 2 bases to trimming and J lost 6 bases; unmatched junction nucleotides: 5. The CDR3 region is CASSLAGGPVNEQFF. For the CDR3, the DNA is TGTGCCAGCAGCTTAGCGGGAGGGCCCGTCAATGAGCAGTTCTTC.

This chain links TRBV4-3 with TRBJ2-7; D is undetermined. The CDR3 is 14 residues long. The ends were cut back, 0 bases at V and 3 bases at J, with 9 bases in the middle. Germline V lookup: CDR1 LGHNA, CDR2 YSLEER. In nucleotides, the CDR3 is TGCGCCAGCAGCCAAGAGGAAACAGACTACGAGCAGTACTTC. It is translated as CASSQEETDYEQYF.

The CDR3 here is CAISGRDRDSSGANVLTF. CDR3 DNA sequence: TGTGCCATCAGTGGCCGGGACAGGGACTCTTCTGGGGCCAACGTCCTGACTTTC. The rearrangement uses TRBV10-3 and TRBJ2-6, with 9 nucleotides matching TRBD1. J gave up 1 base and V 4 bases, and 8 bases lay outside the gene matches. CDR1 is ENHRY and CDR2 is SYGVKD in the germline V gene. The CDR3 has 18 residues.